The entry below gives a single TCR beta chain sequence along with its context. This sample was included in a study of blood T cell repertoires in COVID-19. Assay used: immunoSEQ multiplex PCR; TCRdb lists only in-frame clones, some missing. The sample holds around 100,000 clones; about nine tenths are singletons and the top ten take 5.1%. V was cut by 4 bases and J by 6 bases, with 15 bases left in between. Germline loops: CDR1 SEHNR, CDR2 FQNEAQ (reference sequence). The CDR3 length is 14 residues. The chain is built from TRBV7-9 and TRBJ1-2; possibly TRBD1 for D (6 bases). The material sequenced was peripheral blood. This clonotype was sampled from a man aged 45-60 years with acute or convalescent COVID-19. CDR3 in amino acids: CASSSWTVSHGYTF. The CDR3 DNA is TGTGCCAGCAGCTCGTGGACAGTGAGTCATGGCTACACCTTC.